The next 28 T cell receptor beta chains were all read from a single sample in a study of cytomegalovirus exposure and HLA in healthy donors. This table comes from immunoSEQ multiplex PCR, and its TCRdb copy is limited to in-frame clones, with some not included. The profile covers 100,000 to 130,000 clones, with approximately 95% appearing a single time and under 0.75% taken by the ten largest. Material: PBMCs. All receptors come from a woman aged 18-29 years in good health and CMV-seronegative.

The rearrangement joins TRBV5-1 to TRBJ2-7; TRBD1 matches at 7 bases. The V gene end was trimmed by 0 bases and the J gene end by 3 bases; junction bases not matched to a gene: 9. Germline-derived CDR1 and CDR2 are SGHRS and YFSETQ. The CDR3 consists of 16 residues. The CDR3 nucleotides are TGCGCCAGCAGCTTGGTCCCGACAGGGTCGGTCTACGAGCAGTACTTC. It specifies CASSLVPTGSVYEQYF.

V usage is TRBV13 and J usage is TRBJ1-2, with D uncertain. CDR3 length equals 14 residues. V lost 1 base to trimming and J lost 4 bases, with 10 bases between them. Germline V gene sequence: CDR1 PRHDT, CDR2 FYEKMQ (reference sequence). The CDR3 sequence is CASSLDPKFYGYTF. The CDR3 nucleotides read TGTGCCAGCAGCTTAGATCCCAAATTCTATGGCTACACCTTC.

Only one count was recorded for this clone. The V gene is TRBV19, the J gene TRBJ1-6; D might be TRBD1 (5 bases). The V and J ends lost 5 bases and 10 bases respectively, with 15 bases between them. The CDR3 runs 14 residues. Germline CDR1 is LNHDA and CDR2 is SQIVND (reference sequence). The CDR3 spells CASSLMGQRSPLHF. The CDR3 coding sequence is TGTGCCAGTAGTCTGATGGGGCAAAGATCACCCCTCCACTTT.

The chain is built from TRBV4-1 and TRBJ1-5, with 8 bases identical to TRBD1. The germline V gene has CDR1 MGHRA and CDR2 YSYEKL. V was pared by 8 bases and J by 4 bases, with 13 bases of the junction left unmatched. The CDR3 extends over 16 amino acids. The CDR3 DNA sequence: TGCGCCAGCCCGTTCACCAGGGGGCATGGGAATCAGCCCCAGCATTTT. This gives the protein CASPFTRGHGNQPQHF.

The rearrangement links TRBV7-9 to TRBJ2-1, with D tentatively TRBD1 (6 bases). The V end lost 5 bases, the J end lost 4 bases, and 24 bases lay between the germline ends. Germline V lookup: CDR1 SEHNR, CDR2 FQNEAQ (reference sequence). This CDR3 has 18 amino acids. The CDR3: CASSGDTRSEGEYNEQFF. The CDR3 DNA follows: TGTGCCAGCAGCGGCGATACTAGATCCGAGGGGGAGTACAATGAGCAGTTCTTC. Full variable domain (missing parts from reference TRBV7-9 and TRBJ2-1): DTGVSQNPRHKITKRGQNVTFRCDPISEHNRLYWYRQTLGQGPEFLTYFQNEAQLEKSRLLSDRFSAERPKGSFSTLEIQRTEQGDSAMYLCASSGDTRSEGEYNEQFFGPGTRLTVL.

The chain couples TRBV29-1 to TRBJ2-2; perhaps TRBD1 as D (6 bases). Trimming took 4 bases from V and 4 from J, leaving 13 bases between them. Germline CDR1 is SQVTM and CDR2 is ANQGSEA. This CDR3 spans 14 amino acids. For the CDR3, the DNA is TGCAGCGTTGCGAACAGGGCCATCACCGGGGAGCTGTTTTTT. Its translation is CSVANRAITGELFF.

V usage is TRBV7-9 and J usage is TRBJ2-5, with D possibly matching TRBD2 (5 bases). The V end lost 1 base, the J end lost 5 bases, and 14 bases lay between the germline ends. CDR3 size: 15 residues. Germline V gene sequence: CDR1 SEHNR, CDR2 FQNEAQ (reference sequence). The CDR3 reads CASSLEGLSSETQYF. The DNA for the CDR3 is TGTGCCAGCAGCTTAGAAGGACTCTCCTCGGAGACCCAGTACTTC.

This clone was detected only once. V and J are TRBV2 and TRBJ2-7; 13 bases are shared with TRBD2. CDR1 and CDR2 (germline): SNHLY, FYNNEI. This CDR3 has 14 residues. Unmatched junction bases numbered 8, after V lost 10 bases and J lost 5 bases. CDR3 nucleotide sequence: TGTGCCACTTCCAGACTAGCGGGGGGCCACGAGCAGTACTTC. Protein product: CATSRLAGGHEQYF.

This chain uses TRBV7-2 with TRBJ1-5, with D uncertain. There are 15 residues in the CDR3. Trimming shortened V by 3 bases and J by 5 bases, and 14 bases separated the two germline ends. The germline gives CDR1 SGHTA, CDR2 FQGNSA. The CDR3 here is CASSFVSYPDQPQHF. The CDR3 DNA follows: TGTGCCAGCAGCTTTGTCTCCTATCCTGATCAGCCCCAGCATTTT.

The gene calls are TRBV19 and TRBJ1-1; the match to TRBD1 covers 7 bases. CDR3 length: 16 residues. The V gene's germline CDR1 is LNHDA and CDR2 SQIVND (reference sequence). J was trimmed by 3 bases and V by 6 bases; bases with no gene match: 13. The CDR3 nucleotides are TGTGCCAGTAGGATGAGACAGGGTTCATATTACACTGAAGCTTTCTTT. Amino acid sequence: CASRMRQGSYYTEAFF.

The rearrangement links TRBV2 to TRBJ2-4, with D tentatively TRBD1 (5 bases). The length of the CDR3 is 16 residues. Looked up from germline, CDR1 is SNHLY and CDR2 is FYNNEI. The V and J ends lost 2 bases and 1 base respectively, with 12 bases between them. CDR3 loop: CASSEWGLLAKNIQYF. As DNA, the CDR3 is TGTGCCAGCAGTGAATGGGGCTTGTTGGCCAAAAACATTCAGTACTTC. The variable domain in full, completed from reference TRBV2 and TRBJ2-4, reads EPEVTQTPSHQVTQMGQEVILRCVPISNHLYFYWYRQILGQKVEFLVSFYNNEISEKSEIFDDQFSVERPDGSNFTLKIRSTKLEDSAMYFCASSEWGLLAKNIQYFGAGTRLSVL.

The V gene is TRBV5-6, the J gene TRBJ2-7; 8 bases match TRBD2. The CDR3 is 19 amino acids. Germline V lookup: CDR1 SGHDT, CDR2 YYEEEE. V lost 1 base, J lost 3 bases, and 18 bases stayed unmatched. The DNA for the CDR3 is TGTGCCAGCAGCTTGTTTGTAGGGTCCGAGCGGGGGCCCAACTACGAGCAGTACTTC. This gives the protein CASSLFVGSERGPNYEQYF.

V usage is TRBV6-1 and J usage is TRBJ2-5; 7 positions agree with TRBD1. This CDR3 has 13 amino acids. V was clipped by 5 bases and J by 5 bases; unmatched bases: 5. Germline V gene lookup returns CDR1 MNHNS and CDR2 SASEGT. The DNA for the CDR3 is TGTGCCAGCAGTCAGAGGGGGCCGGAGACCCAGTACTTC. Its translation is CASSQRGPETQYF.

The chain has TRBV4-1 and TRBJ2-5; 7 bases agree with TRBD1. CDR1 is MGHRA, CDR2 YSYEKL, per germline. The J segment lost 0 bases and the V segment lost 4 bases, leaving 11 bases of the junction unmatched. The CDR3 loop spans 17 amino acids. Here the CDR3 DNA reads TGCGCCAGCAGCCCCCGGGGCGACAGGGAGTACCAAGAGACCCAGTACTTC. It yields the protein CASSPRGDREYQETQYF.

CDR3 loop: CATSRDQDRGLRGYTF. The DNA of the CDR3 is TGTGCCACCAGCAGAGATCAGGACAGGGGGCTGAGGGGCTACACCTTC. This rearrangement joins TRBV15 to TRBJ1-2; 11 positions match TRBD1. The junction had 8 bases not matched to a gene; V was cut back by 0 bases and J by 8 bases. The CDR3 is made up of 16 amino acids. Germline CDR1 LNHNV, CDR2 YYDKDF (reference sequence).

The chain joins TRBV28 to TRBJ2-1; 12 positions agree with TRBD2. The CDR3 covers 15 residues. Germline values: CDR1 MDHEN, CDR2 SYDVKM. The trim removed 3 bases at V and 9 bases at J, leaving 6 bases unmatched. CDR3 residues: CASSLVLAGGTEQFF. CDR3 DNA: TGTGCCAGCAGTTTGGTTCTAGCGGGGGGGACTGAGCAGTTCTTC.

V usage is TRBV5-4 and J usage is TRBJ2-3, with TRBD2 matching over 7 bases. Trimming took 2 bases from V and 2 from J; bases not matched to a gene: 5. Per the germline V gene, CDR1 is SGHNT and CDR2 is YYREEE (reference sequence). CDR3 length: 15 residues. The CDR3 region is CASSLGRGDTDTQYF. The CDR3 nucleotides read TGTGCCAGCAGCTTAGGACGGGGGGACACAGATACGCAGTATTTT.

The chain couples TRBV7-9 to TRBJ2-2, with D uncertain. The V gene's germline CDR1 is SEHNR and CDR2 FQNEAQ (reference sequence). The CDR3 is made up of 15 amino acids. Deletions cut 5 bases from V and 10 bases from J, with 20 bases between. CDR3 sequence reads: CASSPLPNHRAELFF. DNA for the CDR3: TGTGCCAGCAGCCCACTCCCAAACCACAGAGCGGAGCTGTTTTTT.

The chain carries TRBV28 and TRBJ2-7, with 9 bases matching TRBD2. The CDR3 loop spans 16 amino acids. With 5 bases clipped from V and 3 bases from J, the junction kept 11 bases outside the gene matches. Germline CDR1 MDHEN, CDR2 SYDVKM. Written as DNA, the CDR3 is TGTGCCAGCAGTCCGTTTAAGGCGGGGGGGTTCTACGAGCAGTACTTC. This codes for CASSPFKAGGFYEQYF.

The chain employs TRBV19 and TRBJ1-1; 8 bases are shared with TRBD1. This CDR3 has 16 residues. The V gene's germline CDR1 is LNHDA and CDR2 SQIVND (reference sequence). The V segment lost 8 bases and the J segment 5 bases; nucleotides outside the gene matches: 16. The DNA of the CDR3 is TGTGCCAGTGCAGGTACAGGGGGAAATAGAGGGACTGAAGCTTTCTTT. Its protein is CASAGTGGNRGTEAFF.

This clone has a handful of counts. The chain links TRBV28 to TRBJ2-7; no firm D call. Trimming stripped 4 bases from V and 2 bases from J, with 3 bases between. The CDR3 is 11 amino acids. CDR1 and CDR2 from the germline V gene are MDHEN and SYDVKM. Written as DNA, the CDR3 is TGTGCCAGCAGTTCCACCTACGAGCAGTACTTC. Residues: CASSSTYEQYF.

The chain combines TRBV11-2 with TRBJ1-5, with D uncertain. The CDR3 runs to 12 residues. Trimming cost V 10 bases and J 2 bases, with 9 bases left between them. CDR1 is SGHAT and CDR2 is FQNNGV in the germline V gene. Written as DNA, the CDR3 is TGTGCCACCTCGGAGGGCAATCAGCCCCAGCATTTT. Its translation: CATSEGNQPQHF.

V is TRBV9 and J is TRBJ1-1, with D tentatively TRBD1 (5 bases). Germline CDR1 SGDLS, CDR2 YYNGEE. Trimming took off 0 bases at V and 0 bases at J, with 9 bases between the two ends. The CDR3 runs to 15 residues. The CDR3 sequence: CASSVGTNMNTEAFF. The CDR3 DNA sequence: TGTGCCAGCAGCGTAGGGACAAATATGAACACTGAAGCTTTCTTT.

V usage is TRBV4-1 and J usage is TRBJ1-4; 7 nucleotides agree with TRBD1. The CDR3 runs to 16 residues. The germline CDR1 and CDR2 sequences are MGHRA and YSYEKL. V was clipped by 1 base and J by 8 bases; unmatched bases: 10. The CDR3 DNA sequence: TGCGCCAGCAGCCAAGCCCTCGACAGGGACGACGAAAAACTGTTTTTT. Amino acids: CASSQALDRDDEKLFF.

The chain is built from TRBV5-4 and TRBJ1-2; the D gene is possibly TRBD1 (6 bases). The CDR3 runs to 15 residues. Trimming removed 4 bases at V and 7 bases at J, with 20 bases between. Germline values: CDR1 SGHNT, CDR2 YYREEE (reference sequence). The CDR3 region has the DNA TGTGCCAGCAGCGGGACCACAGGCGCGGGGGCTGGCTACACCTTC. The encoded protein is CASSGTTGAGAGYTF.

With regard to this clone: Mismatch with germline at one junction end may stem from a read error. This rearrangement joins TRBV7-9 to TRBJ1-3; TRBD1 matches 8 bases. This CDR3 has 12 residues. Germline loops: CDR1 SEHNR, CDR2 FQNEAQ (reference sequence). The CDR3 coding sequence is TGTGCCAGCACCTTAGGACAGGGAGCAATATATTTT. This sequence encodes CASTLGQGAIYF. The full variable domain, with the rest looked up from reference TRBV7-9 and TRBJ1-3, is DTGVSQNPRHKITKRGQNVTFRCDPISEHNRLYWYRQTLGQGPEFLTYFQNEAQLEKSRLLSDRFSAERPKGSFSTLEIQRTEQGDSAMYLCASTLGQGAIYFGEGSWLTVV.

This clone was picked up one time. This rearrangement joins TRBV29-1 to TRBJ2-1; unclear D gene. Germline loops: CDR1 SQVTM, CDR2 ANQGSEA. The CDR3 totals 12 residues. V was trimmed by 2 bases and J by 3 bases, leaving 5 bases between them. The CDR3 is CSVEFVYNEQFF. CDR3 nucleotide sequence: TGCAGCGTTGAATTCGTCTACAATGAGCAGTTCTTC.

This clone appeared once. V gene TRBV4-3 combines with J gene TRBJ2-1; 8 nucleotides line up with TRBD2. Germline loops: CDR1 LGHNA, CDR2 YSLEER. Trimming at V came to 0 bases and at J to 5 bases, leaving 18 bases not matched to a gene. The CDR3 has 20 residues. CDR3: CASSQDSPTTLAGLNNEQFF. DNA for the CDR3: TGCGCCAGCAGCCAAGATTCGCCAACCACGTTAGCGGGGTTAAACAATGAGCAGTTCTTC.